The 30 T cell receptor beta chains reported below all come from one sample, sequenced in a study of T cell clones after liver transplantation. TCRdb keeps only in-frame clones here, not all; method: immunoSEQ multiplex PCR. This table holds 45,000 to 55,000 clones, approximately 84% found once. This material consisted of CD4+ T cells from blood, taken before liver transplant. These receptors originate from a human donor who received a liver transplant.

This chain uses TRBV9 with TRBJ1-2, with D unresolved. V dropped 4 bases and J dropped 6 bases, with 13 bases sitting between them. This CDR3 contains 13 residues. Per the germline V gene, CDR1 is SGDLS and CDR2 is YYNGEE. The CDR3 DNA reads as TGTGCCAGCAGCACTCCTGCGAGGCATGGCTACACCTTC. Residues: CASSTPARHGYTF.

The chain links TRBV6-1 to TRBJ1-2; D possibly corresponds to TRBD1 (5 bases). Germline V gene lookup returns CDR1 MNHNS and CDR2 SASEGT. The length of the CDR3 is 13 residues. Trimming removed 0 bases from V and 8 bases from J, with 10 bases in between. The DNA of the CDR3 is TGTGCCAGCAGTGAAGCCGGGGCTGGAGGCTACACCTTC. Amino acids: CASSEAGAGGYTF.

On this clone: Other nucleotide sequences in the sample specify the same CDR3. The chain couples TRBV28 to TRBJ2-7; no clear D. The CDR3 is made up of 12 amino acids. V was trimmed by 2 bases and J by 4 bases, leaving 6 bases between them. The germline CDR1 and CDR2 sequences are MDHEN and SYDVKM. CDR3 in amino acids: CASSLLTYEQYF. In DNA form, the CDR3 reads TGTGCCAGCAGTTTACTTACTTACGAGCAGTACTTC.

The chain combines TRBV7-7 with TRBJ1-1, with D perhaps TRBD1 (5 bases). CDR3 length: 13 residues. The germline CDR1 and CDR2 sequences are SSHAT and FNYEAQ (reference sequence). V was clipped by 3 bases and J by 2 bases, with 7 bases between them. This CDR3 is CASSLTDNTEAFF. CDR3 coding DNA: TGTGCCAGCAGCTTGACAGATAACACTGAAGCTTTCTTT.

The chain links TRBV4-1 to TRBJ2-7; D gene ambiguous. Germline values: CDR1 MGHRA, CDR2 YSYEKL. The V end lost 4 bases, the J end lost 12 bases, and 19 bases lay between the germline ends. The CDR3 has 13 residues. CDR3 sequence reads: CASSRTSQEIPYF. CDR3 DNA: TGCGCCAGCAGCCGAACCTCCCAAGAGATTCCGTACTTC.

The V gene is TRBV6-1, the J gene TRBJ1-5, with a weak D call TRBD1 (6 bases). The V end was cut by 5 bases, the J end by 3 bases, with 11 bases between. The CDR3 runs to 14 residues. The germline V gene encodes CDR1 MNHNS and CDR2 SASEGT. Here the CDR3 reads CASSLQGDNQPQHF. CDR3 in DNA: TGTGCCAGCAGTTTACAGGGCGACAATCAGCCCCAGCATTTT.

The chain has TRBV29-1 and TRBJ1-1, with 9 bases lining up with TRBD1. V lost 6 bases, J lost 1 base, and 0 bases stayed unmatched. The CDR3 consists of 12 residues. Germline-derived CDR1 and CDR2 are SQVTM and ANQGSEA. CDR3: CSVGQGNTEAFF. The CDR3 region has the DNA TGCAGCGTGGGACAGGGGAACACTGAAGCTTTCTTT.

This clone was seen repeatedly, ten times or more. The V call is TRBV9, the J call TRBJ2-3, with a possible D match to TRBD2 (6 bases). This CDR3 is 17 amino acids long. V dropped 4 bases and J dropped 0 bases, with 18 bases sitting between them. Germline values: CDR1 SGDLS, CDR2 YYNGEE. The CDR3 here is CASSRGILKTSTDTQYF. The CDR3 nucleotides read TGTGCCAGCAGCCGCGGGATTTTAAAAACCAGCACAGATACGCAGTATTTT.

This clone was picked up a small number of times. This chain connects TRBV28 to TRBJ1-1; TRBD1 is a possible D gene (6 bases). Germline-derived CDR1 and CDR2 are MDHEN and SYDVKM. V was trimmed by 8 bases and J by 2 bases, leaving 21 bases between them. The CDR3 totals 16 residues. The CDR3 DNA is TGTGCCAGCCAACTACTGGGGGCCACTCTTAACACTGAAGCTTTCTTT. This gives the protein CASQLLGATLNTEAFF. Combining the CDR3 with reference TRBV28 and TRBJ1-1 gives the whole variable domain DVKVTQSSRYLVKRTGEKVFLECVQDMDHENMFWYRQDPGLGLRLIYFSYDVKMKEKGDIPEGYSVSREKKERFSLILESASTNQTSMYLCASQLLGATLNTEAFFGQGTRLTVV.

The chain recombines TRBV5-8 with TRBJ2-7; D ambiguous. Deletions cut 0 bases from V and 4 bases from J, with 8 bases between. CDR1 is SGHTS, CDR2 YDEGEE, per germline. The CDR3 loop spans 13 amino acids. The CDR3 is CASSLDPGYEQYF. In nucleotides, the CDR3 is TGTGCCAGCAGCTTGGATCCGGGTTACGAGCAGTACTTC.

V usage is TRBV6-5 and J usage is TRBJ1-6; 7 bases match TRBD1. The V segment lost 6 bases and the J segment 6 bases; nucleotides outside the gene matches: 5. The CDR3 is 14 amino acids. Germline CDR1 and CDR2: MNHEY and SVGAGI. CDR3 nucleotides: TGTGCCAGCAGCCCCGGACAGGTTAATTCACCCCTCCACTTT. It encodes CASSPGQVNSPLHF.

This clone was counted once. The gene calls are TRBV9 and TRBJ1-1; perhaps TRBD1 as D (5 bases). Germline V gives CDR1 SGDLS, CDR2 YYNGEE. The CDR3 contains 14 residues. The V and J ends lost 0 bases and 3 bases respectively, with 9 bases between them. The CDR3 coding sequence is TGTGCCAGCAGCGTAGTAAGGGACTACACTGAAGCTTTCTTT. Its translation: CASSVVRDYTEAFF.

This chain connects TRBV2 to TRBJ1-1, with D tentatively TRBD1 (6 bases). Germline V gene sequence: CDR1 SNHLY, CDR2 FYNNEI. The CDR3 is 12 amino acids. V lost 4 bases to trimming and J lost 4 bases, with 7 bases between them. This CDR3 is CASSVGGTEAFF. The CDR3 region has the DNA TGTGCCAGCAGTGTAGGGGGCACTGAAGCTTTCTTT.

In its sample, this clone was seen once. V gene TRBV7-9 combines with J gene TRBJ1-4; perhaps TRBD1 as D (5 bases). Germline V gene sequence: CDR1 SEHNR, CDR2 FQNEAQ (reference sequence). The CDR3 extends over 16 amino acids. Between the trimmed V and J ends, which lost 3 bases and 2 bases, there was a span of 13 bases. The CDR3 DNA reads TGTGCCAGCAGCTTTCGAGGGGCGCCCACTAATGAAAAACTGTTTTTT. Its protein is CASSFRGAPTNEKLFF.

The chain carries TRBV28 and TRBJ1-1; TRBD1 matches at 10 bases. V was clipped by 10 bases and J by 13 bases; unmatched bases: 9. This CDR3 region has 11 residues. CDR1 is MDHEN and CDR2 is SYDVKM in the germline V gene. This CDR3 reads CATTRDRGIFF. CDR3 nucleotide sequence: TGTGCCACCACCCGGGACAGGGGAATTTTCTTT.

The sample holds a few counts of this clone. This chain links TRBV19 with TRBJ2-5; D gene ambiguous. Trimming left V 5 bases short and J 1 base short, with 17 bases between. CDR1 and CDR2 from the germline V gene are LNHDA and SQIVND (reference sequence). The CDR3 is 16 residues long. The CDR3 DNA reads TGTGCCAGTAGTGACGGGTTTCGACTGGGCCAAGAGACCCAGTACTTC. This codes for CASSDGFRLGQETQYF.

This clone is judged medium-sized. V usage is TRBV7-3 and J usage is TRBJ2-2; D may be TRBD1 (6 bases). CDR1 is SGHTA, CDR2 FQGTGA, per germline. CDR3 size: 16 residues. V shed 5 bases and J shed 3 bases, with 16 bases lying between them. The CDR3 DNA follows: TGTGCCAGCAGCCAAGGACAGCCCGGGGACACCGGGGAGCTGTTTTTT. Protein sequence: CASSQGQPGDTGELFF.

This chain connects TRBV28 to TRBJ2-1, with a possible D match to TRBD2 (5 bases). There are 11 residues in the CDR3. Trimming took off 6 bases at V and 8 bases at J, with 8 bases between the two ends. Germline values: CDR1 MDHEN, CDR2 SYDVKM. The DNA of the CDR3 is TGTGCCAGCAGCCGGCGGGATGAGCAGTTCTTC. It yields the protein CASSRRDEQFF.

This sequence joins TRBV11-2 and TRBJ2-5; 8 bases fit TRBD2. The CDR3 consists of 15 residues. V shed 3 bases, J shed 3 bases, and the junction held 6 bases outside the gene matches. Germline CDR1 SGHAT, CDR2 FQNNGV. CDR3 sequence: CASSFRGSGEETQYF. In DNA, the CDR3 is TGTGCCAGCAGCTTTCGCGGTAGCGGGGAAGAGACCCAGTACTTC. The full variable domain, completed using reference TRBV11-2 and TRBJ2-5, is EAGVAQSPRYKIIEKRQSVAFWCNPISGHATLYWYQQILGQGPKLLIQFQNNGVVDDSQLPKDRFSAERLKGVDSTLKIQPAKLEDSAVYLCASSFRGSGEETQYFGPGTRLLVL.

This chain links TRBV7-9 with TRBJ1-1, with no clear D. V lost 3 bases and J lost 3, with 8 bases in between. The CDR3 extends over 13 amino acids. The germline V gene encodes CDR1 SEHNR and CDR2 FQNEAQ (reference sequence). CDR3 sequence reads: CASSFPQDTEAFF. Written as DNA, the CDR3 is TGTGCCAGCAGCTTTCCCCAAGACACTGAAGCTTTCTTT.

The V call is TRBV11-2, the J call TRBJ2-3; 15 nucleotides line up with TRBD2. V lost 5 bases and J lost 3; bases outside the gene matches: 6. The length of the CDR3 is 17 residues. Germline V gene lookup returns CDR1 SGHAT and CDR2 FQNNGV. In DNA form, the CDR3 reads TGTGCCAGCAGCCCCCGGACTAGCGGGAGGGGGACAGATACGCAGTATTTT. This sequence encodes CASSPRTSGRGTDTQYF. Variable domain in full (rest from reference TRBV11-2 and TRBJ2-3): EAGVAQSPRYKIIEKRQSVAFWCNPISGHATLYWYQQILGQGPKLLIQFQNNGVVDDSQLPKDRFSAERLKGVDSTLKIQPAKLEDSAVYLCASSPRTSGRGTDTQYFGPGTRLTVL.

The V gene is TRBV5-4, the J gene TRBJ2-4; 7 bases are shared with TRBD1. There are 16 residues in the CDR3. The V gene's germline CDR1 is SGHNT and CDR2 YYREEE (reference sequence). Trimming at V came to 1 base and at J to 1 base, leaving 5 bases not matched to a gene. The CDR3: CASSLRTGAAKNIQYF. Here the CDR3 DNA reads TGTGCCAGCAGCTTGAGGACAGGCGCCGCCAAAAACATTCAGTACTTC.

This clone is a singleton in its sample. The chain uses TRBV2 and TRBJ2-2; perhaps TRBD1 as D (5 bases). In germline, CDR1 is SNHLY, CDR2 FYNNEI. This CDR3 comprises 14 residues. V was shortened by 7 bases and J by 2 bases, with 11 bases between the two germline ends. As DNA, the CDR3 is TGTGCCAGCAAAAAACAGGCTAACACCGGGGAGCTGTTTTTT. It specifies CASKKQANTGELFF.

The chain is built from TRBV6-4 and TRBJ2-3; 8 bases map to TRBD2. The CDR3 is 16 residues long. J gave up 6 bases and V 10 bases, and 18 bases lay outside the gene matches. CDR1 is MRHNA and CDR2 is SNTAGT in the germline V gene. The CDR3 sequence is CAKTTNRGGPGDTQYF. CDR3 DNA: TGTGCCAAGACTACGAATCGGGGGGGCCCGGGTGATACGCAGTATTTT.

The V gene is TRBV5-1, the J gene TRBJ2-5, with 9 bases aligning to TRBD2. The CDR3 has 15 amino acids. Germline-derived CDR1 and CDR2 are SGHRS and YFSETQ. The trim removed 2 bases at V and 1 base at J, leaving 3 bases unmatched. CDR3 sequence reads: CASSLAGGSQETQYF. The CDR3 nucleotides are TGCGCCAGCAGCTTAGCGGGAGGAAGCCAAGAGACCCAGTACTTC.

This clone was seen just once. This sequence joins TRBV10-3 and TRBJ1-1; no definite D call. The CDR3 extends over 14 amino acids. The V and J ends lost 8 bases and 5 bases respectively, with 18 bases between them. Germline CDR1 is ENHRY and CDR2 is SYGVKD. The CDR3 sequence: CAISPGWGGTEAFF. CDR3 nucleotides: TGTGCCATCTCCCCGGGGTGGGGAGGGACTGAAGCTTTCTTT.

The gene calls are TRBV9 and TRBJ2-5; possibly TRBD2 for D (5 bases). The germline V gene has CDR1 SGDLS and CDR2 YYNGEE. The CDR3 sequence is 15 residues long. V shed 0 bases and J shed 5 bases, with 14 bases lying between them. CDR3 nucleotide sequence: TGTGCCAGCAGCGTAGATCCACTCAGAGGGGAGACCCAGTACTTC. Translated, it gives CASSVDPLRGETQYF.

This chain connects TRBV18 to TRBJ1-3, with D possibly matching TRBD1 (5 bases). V lost 2 bases, J lost 0 bases, and 11 bases lay in between. The CDR3 consists of 16 residues. Germline-derived CDR1 and CDR2 are KGHSH and LQKENI. CDR3 sequence (DNA): TGTGCCAGCTCACCAATGGCAGGGAGCTCTGGAAACACCATATATTTT. Translation gives CASSPMAGSSGNTIYF.

The chain employs TRBV5-6 and TRBJ2-2; the match to TRBD1 covers 9 bases. There are 17 residues in the CDR3. V trimming: 3 bases; J trimming: 2 bases; junction bases outside the gene matches: 8. In germline, CDR1 is SGHDT, CDR2 YYEEEE. The DNA of the CDR3 is TGTGCCAGCAGCTCGTTACTGGGACAGGGTAACACCGGGGAGCTGTTTTTT. The encoded protein is CASSSLLGQGNTGELFF.

The gene calls are TRBV11-2 and TRBJ2-7, with 7 bases identical to TRBD2. Trimming removed 4 bases from V and 3 bases from J; junction bases left unmatched: 9. The CDR3 totals 15 residues. Per germline, CDR1 SGHAT and CDR2 FQNNGV. The CDR3 region is CASSSGGEGHYEQYF. The CDR3 nucleotides read TGTGCCAGCAGCTCTGGCGGGGAGGGGCACTACGAGCAGTACTTC.